This T cell receptor beta chain originates from a study of shared clonotypes between healthy human individuals. For the study at large: Donors were a couple of women and a few men aged 18 to 49. The plates for each donor numbered three CD4 naive, three CD4 memory, two CD8 naive and one CD8 memory. Study-level findings and limits: Naive subsets generally had larger estimated richness than memory subsets. In having few donors, the study represented limited genetic and exposure-history diversity.

The protocol was immunoSEQ multiplex PCR, while the TCRdb copy is restricted to in-frame clones and leaves out a portion. The sample holds about 2.4 million clones; approximately 94% are singletons and the top ten take roughly 0.13%. About this clone itself: Antigen: not known.

The CDR3 contains 16 residues. Germline lookup yields CDR1 SGHTS and CDR2 YDEGEE. Trimming at V came to 6 bases and at J to 3 bases, leaving 14 bases not matched to a gene. The specimen was naive CD4+ T cells sorted from blood. Subset described: CD45RA+ positively selected. The source is a man between 18 and 35 years old in good health. The chain joins TRBV5-8 to TRBJ2-7; 8 bases agree with TRBD1. CDR3 coding DNA: TGTGCCAGCACCCGTGGGACAGGTGAACGTCTCTACGAGCAGTACTTC. Protein sequence: CASTRGTGERLYEQYF.